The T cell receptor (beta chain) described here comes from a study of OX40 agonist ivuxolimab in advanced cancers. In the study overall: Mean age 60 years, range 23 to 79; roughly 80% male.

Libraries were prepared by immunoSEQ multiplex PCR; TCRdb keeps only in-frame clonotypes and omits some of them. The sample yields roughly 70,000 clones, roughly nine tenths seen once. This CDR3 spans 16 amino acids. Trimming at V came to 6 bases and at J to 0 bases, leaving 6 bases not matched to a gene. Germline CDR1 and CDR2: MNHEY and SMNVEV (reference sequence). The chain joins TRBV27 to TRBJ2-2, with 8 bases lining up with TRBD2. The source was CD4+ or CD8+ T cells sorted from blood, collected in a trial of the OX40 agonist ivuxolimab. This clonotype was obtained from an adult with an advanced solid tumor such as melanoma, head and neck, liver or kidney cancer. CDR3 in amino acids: CASRVAGRTNTGELFF. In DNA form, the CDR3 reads TGTGCCAGCAGAGTAGCGGGAAGGACGAACACCGGGGAGCTGTTTTTT.